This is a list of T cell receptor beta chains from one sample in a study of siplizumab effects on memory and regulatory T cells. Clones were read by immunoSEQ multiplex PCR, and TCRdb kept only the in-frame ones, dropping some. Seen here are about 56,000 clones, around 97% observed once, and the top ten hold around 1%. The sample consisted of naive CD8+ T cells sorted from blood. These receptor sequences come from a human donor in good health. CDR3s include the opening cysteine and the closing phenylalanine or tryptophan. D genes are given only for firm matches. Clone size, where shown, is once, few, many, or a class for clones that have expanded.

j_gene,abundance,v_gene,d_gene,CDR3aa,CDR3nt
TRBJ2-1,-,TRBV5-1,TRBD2,CASSPGLAGGSSYNEQFF,TGCGCCAGCAGTCCGGGACTAGCGGGGGGGAGCTCCTACAATGAGCAGTTCTTC
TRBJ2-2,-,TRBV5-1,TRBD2,CASSLFPLTSGRSNTGELFF,TGCGCCAGCAGCTTGTTTCCCCTGACTAGCGGGAGATCGAACACCGGGGAGCTGTTTTTT
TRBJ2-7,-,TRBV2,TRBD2,CASSDRTSSYEQYF,TGTGCCAGCAGTGATCGGACTAGCTCCTACGAGCAGTACTTC
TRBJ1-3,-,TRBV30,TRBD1,CASRAGQGAPSSGNTIYF,TGTGCCTCTCGAGCGGGACAGGGGGCCCCAAGCTCTGGAAACACCATATATTTT
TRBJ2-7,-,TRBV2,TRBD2,CASTAGLAEIEQYF,TGTGCCAGCACCGCCGGTCTAGCGGAGATCGAGCAGTACTTC
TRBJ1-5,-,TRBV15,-,CATSVGPQPQHF,TGTGCCACCAGCGTCGGTCCTCAGCCCCAGCATTTT
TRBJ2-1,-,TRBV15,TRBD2,CVTSPGLAGHAYNEQFF,TGTGTCACCAGTCCGGGACTAGCGGGGCACGCCTACAATGAGCAGTTCTTC
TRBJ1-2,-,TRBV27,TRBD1,CASSWAGGAYGYTF,TGTGCCAGCAGTTGGGCAGGGGGCGCCTATGGCTACACCTTC
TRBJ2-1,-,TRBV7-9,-,CASSLVWDEQFF,TGTGCCAGCAGCTTAGTATGGGATGAGCAGTTCTTC
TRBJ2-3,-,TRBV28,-,CASSLLGVSGVTDTQYF,TGTGCCAGCAGTTTATTGGGGGTTAGTGGAGTCACAGATACGCAGTATTTT
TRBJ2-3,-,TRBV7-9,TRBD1,CASSFSGQGVADTQYF,TGTGCCAGCAGCTTTTCCGGACAGGGGGTAGCAGATACGCAGTATTTT
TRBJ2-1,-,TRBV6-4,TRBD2,CATRGLAGDNEQFF,TGTGCCACCAGGGGACTAGCGGGAGACAATGAGCAGTTCTTC
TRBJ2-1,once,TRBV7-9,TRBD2,CASSRSEGGRVNEQFF,TGTGCCAGCAGCCGATCAGAGGGCGGGAGGGTGAATGAGCAGTTCTTC
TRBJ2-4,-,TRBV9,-,CASSAPGGRENIQYF,TGTGCCAGCAGCGCCCCAGGTGGCAGGGAAAACATTCAGTACTTC
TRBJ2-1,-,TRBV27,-,CASRVSGSSYNEQFF,TGTGCCAGCAGGGTTAGCGGAAGCTCCTACAATGAGCAGTTCTTC
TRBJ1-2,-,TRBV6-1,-,CASRDGLNYGYTF,TGTGCCAGCAGGGACGGATTAAATTATGGCTACACCTTC
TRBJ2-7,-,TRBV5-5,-,CASSSNRGYEQYF,TGTGCCAGCAGCTCCAACAGAGGCTACGAGCAGTACTTC
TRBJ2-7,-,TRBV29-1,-,CSVGPGRSYEQYF,TGCAGCGTAGGACCGGGACGGTCTTACGAGCAGTACTTC
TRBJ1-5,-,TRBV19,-,CASSISVTNQPQHF,TGTGCCAGTAGTATTAGTGTTACTAATCAGCCCCAGCATTTT
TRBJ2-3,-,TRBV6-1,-,CASSESDLTDTQYF,TGTGCCAGCAGTGAATCAGACCTCACAGATACGCAGTATTTT
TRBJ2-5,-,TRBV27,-,CASSLSYPPRETQYF,TGTGCCAGCAGTTTATCGTACCCCCCGAGGGAGACCCAGTACTTC
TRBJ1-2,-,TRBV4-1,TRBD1,CASSHEGTGGSNGYTF,TGCGCCAGCAGCCACGAGGGGACAGGGGGTTCCAATGGCTACACCTTC
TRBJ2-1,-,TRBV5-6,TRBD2,CASSLVSSGRGGEQFF,TGTGCCAGCAGCTTGGTCTCTAGCGGGAGGGGAGGCGAGCAGTTCTTC
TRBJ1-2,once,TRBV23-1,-,CASSQVGAGPTNYGYTF,TGCGCCAGCAGTCAAGTCGGGGCAGGCCCGACTAACTATGGCTACACCTTC
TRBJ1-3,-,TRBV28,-,CASSPTGVSGNTIYF,TGTGCCAGCAGTCCTACTGGGGTCTCTGGAAACACCATATATTTT
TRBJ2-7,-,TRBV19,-,CASSMLGKGYEQYF,TGTGCCAGTAGTATGTTGGGTAAGGGTTACGAGCAGTACTTC
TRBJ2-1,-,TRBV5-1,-,CASSLGPANEQFF,TGCGCCAGCAGCTTGGGACCGGCCAATGAGCAGTTCTTC
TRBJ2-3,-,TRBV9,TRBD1,CASGQGGTDTQYF,TGTGCCAGCGGACAGGGGGGCACAGATACGCAGTATTTT
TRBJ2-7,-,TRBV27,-,CASTPRERLYEQYF,TGTGCCAGCACGCCGAGGGAGCGTCTCTACGAGCAGTACTTC
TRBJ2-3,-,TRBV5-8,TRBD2,CASSPLAVGTDTQYF,TGTGCCAGCAGTCCACTAGCGGTCGGCACAGATACGCAGTATTTT
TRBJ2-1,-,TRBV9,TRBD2,CASSVEGTSIHEQFF,TGTGCCAGCAGCGTAGAAGGGACTAGCATACATGAGCAGTTCTTC
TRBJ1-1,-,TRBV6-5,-,CASSPGGPTEAFF,TGTGCCAGCAGTCCCGGAGGACCCACTGAAGCTTTCTTT
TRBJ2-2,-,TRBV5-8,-,CASSSTENTGELFF,TGTGCCAGCAGCTCCACAGAGAACACCGGGGAGCTGTTTTTT
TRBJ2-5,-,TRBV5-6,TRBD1,CASSAGTGPLQETQYF,TGTGCCAGCAGTGCCGGGACAGGGCCGCTTCAAGAGACCCAGTACTTC
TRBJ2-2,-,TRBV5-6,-,CASSLLDTNTGELFF,TGTGCCAGCAGTCTCTTGGACACTAACACCGGGGAGCTGTTTTTT
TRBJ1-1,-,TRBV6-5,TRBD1,CASSYVGGGGEAFF,TGTGCCAGCAGTTACGTAGGGGGCGGCGGAGAAGCTTTCTTT